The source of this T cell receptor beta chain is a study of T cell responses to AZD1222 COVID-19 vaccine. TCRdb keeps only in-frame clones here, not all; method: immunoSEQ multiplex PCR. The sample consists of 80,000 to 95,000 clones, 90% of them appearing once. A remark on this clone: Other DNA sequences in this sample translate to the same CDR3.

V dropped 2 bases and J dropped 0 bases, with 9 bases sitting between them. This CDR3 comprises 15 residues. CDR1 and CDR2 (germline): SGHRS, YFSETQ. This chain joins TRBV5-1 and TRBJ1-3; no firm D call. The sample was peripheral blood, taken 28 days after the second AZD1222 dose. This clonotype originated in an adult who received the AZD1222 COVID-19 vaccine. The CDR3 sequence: CASSLEGNSGNTIYF. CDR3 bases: TGCGCCAGCAGCTTAGAGGGCAACTCTGGAAACACCATATATTTT.